Listed below are T cell receptor beta chains from one sample, sequenced in a study of T cells in Graves' hyperthyroidism and ophthalmopathy. TCRdb called the multiplex PCR reads again in MiXCR, with one record for every CDR3 protein. The table lists 660,000 or so distinct CDR3 sequences, less than 25% of them singletons. Sequencing used blood. The origin of the receptors is a man aged 25-40 years with Graves' ophthalmopathy. Each CDR3 is given with its conserved first and last residue. D genes are given only for firm matches. Size tells how often a clone was seen (once, few, many) or the class of an expanded clone, and some rows leave it out.

>few|-|TRBJ1-5|TRBV12-3/TRBV12-4
CASSSGGGLGQPQHF
TGTGCCAGCAGTTCGGGCGGGGGTTTGGGGCAGCCCCAGCATTTT
>-|-|TRBJ2-1|TRBV7-9
CASSSGIDEQFF
TGTGCCAGCAGCTCAGGGATCGATGAGCAGTTCTTC
>many|TRBD1|TRBJ2-7|TRBV6-1
CASSPGTGRYEQYF
TGTGCCAGCAGCCCCGGGACAGGCCGCTACGAGCAGTACTTC
>-|-|TRBJ2-6|TRBV5-6
CASSFTLFVSGANVLTF
TGTGCCAGCAGCTTTACCCTCTTCGTCTCTGGGGCCAACGTCCTGACTTTC
>few|TRBD2|TRBJ2-3|TRBV18
CASSPWTSGNGDTQYF
TGTGCCAGCTCACCCTGGACTAGCGGGAATGGAGATACGCAGTATTTT
>-|-|TRBJ2-2|TRBV27
CASPSGDGTGELFF
TGTGCCAGCCCGTCGGGAGATGGGACCGGGGAGCTGTTTTTT
>-|-|TRBJ2-5|TRBV4-3
CASSQAGQGLPSETQYF
TGCGCCAGCAGCCAAGCTGGTCAGGGCCTACCTTCGGAGACCCAGTACTTC
>few|-|TRBJ2-7|TRBV27
CASSYQLGVEQYF
TGTGCCAGCAGCTACCAACTAGGCGTCGAGCAGTACTTC
>-|-|TRBJ2-5|TRBV2
CASSEKQGEETQYF
TGTGCCAGCAGTGAAAAGCAGGGTGAAGAGACCCAGTACTTC
>-|-|TRBJ2-3|TRBV7-2
CASTLDSDTQYF
TGTGCCAGCACCTTGGATTCCGATACGCAGTATTTT
>-|TRBD2|TRBJ2-7|TRBV25-1
CASASGSGYEQYF
TGTGCCAGCGCTAGCGGGAGTGGGTACGAGCAGTACTTC
>few|-|TRBJ1-2|TRBV28
CATPDYGYTF
TGTGCCACTCCGGACTATGGCTACACCTTC
>few|-|TRBJ2-7|TRBV6-1
CASSEMLYEQYF
TGTGCCAGCAGTGAAATGCTGTACGAGCAGTACTTC
>few|TRBD2|TRBJ2-1|TRBV7-2
CASTTSYYNEQFF
TGTGCCAGCACGACTAGCTACTACAATGAGCAGTTCTTC
>-|-|TRBJ2-7|TRBV7-9
CASSWVGSNQKYF
TGTGCCAGCAGCTGGGTGGGTAGCAACCAGAAGTACTTC
>few|TRBD1|TRBJ1-2|TRBV7-2
CASSSPDRGRGLYGYTF
TGTGCCAGCAGCTCCCCGGACAGGGGGCGAGGACTCTATGGCTACACCTTC
>-|TRBD1|TRBJ2-6|TRBV7-8
CASSLRGTGASSGANVLTF
TGTGCCAGCAGCTTACGGGGGACAGGGGCCTCCTCTGGGGCCAACGTCCTGACTTTC
>-|TRBD2|TRBJ2-7|TRBV11-2
CASSMTSGPYEQYF
TGTGCCAGCAGCATGACTAGCGGCCCCTACGAGCAGTACTTC
>-|TRBD2|TRBJ2-7|TRBV4-1
CASSQGPLAGAGEQYF
TGCGCCAGCAGCCAAGGACCTTTAGCGGGAGCCGGCGAGCAGTACTTC
>few|-|TRBJ2-7|TRBV3-1
CASSQDAVSSYEQYF
TGTGCCAGCAGCCAAGACGCGGTAAGCTCCTACGAGCAGTACTTC
>-|-|TRBJ1-1|TRBV5-6
CASSLWWAENTEAFF
TGTGCCAGCAGCTTATGGTGGGCGGAGAACACTGAAGCTTTCTTT
>few|-|TRBJ2-7|TRBV30
CAWSQGSEQYF
TGTGCCTGGAGCCAGGGCTCCGAGCAGTACTTC
>many|-|TRBJ1-5|TRBV3-1
CASSQDTVNQPQHF
TGTGCCAGCAGCCAAGACACCGTCAATCAGCCCCAGCATTTT
>-|TRBD2|TRBJ2-1|TRBV5-8
CASRIRTSGRGRDEQFF
TGTGCCAGCAGGATTCGGACTAGCGGACGAGGACGCGATGAGCAGTTCTTC
>many|-|TRBJ2-7|TRBV7-2
CASSLGAHEQYF
TGTGCCAGCAGCTTAGGGGCCCACGAGCAGTACTTC
>many|TRBD2|TRBJ2-1|TRBV29-1
CSVGLGLGEDEQFF
TGCAGCGTTGGTTTGGGACTAGGTGAAGATGAGCAGTTCTTC
>-|TRBD2|TRBJ2-7|TRBV6-2/TRBV6-3
CASRNGLANEQYF
TGTGCCAGCAGAAATGGACTAGCGAACGAGCAGTACTTC
>many|-|TRBJ2-1|TRBV7-9
CASSLGQHNEQFF
TGTGCCAGCAGCTTGGGACAACACAATGAGCAGTTCTTC
>-|-|TRBJ2-7|TRBV3-1
CASSQVLSSNPYEQYF
TGTGCCAGCAGCCAAGTTCTAAGTTCGAACCCCTACGAGCAGTACTTC
>many|-|TRBJ2-7|TRBV28
CASSLSANGGVQYF
TGTGCCAGCAGTTTATCCGCTAACGGCGGAGTGCAGTACTTC
>-|-|TRBJ2-7|TRBV29-1
CSVSTWGHEQYF
TGCAGCGTCTCGACGTGGGGCCACGAGCAGTACTTC
>few|TRBD1|TRBJ2-1|TRBV6-1
CASTGQGSPYNEQFF
TGTGCCAGCACTGGACAGGGGTCTCCTTACAATGAGCAGTTCTTC
>few|TRBD1|TRBJ2-7|TRBV10-3
CAIRGQGVSYEQYF
TGTGCCATCAGGGGACAGGGGGTCAGCTACGAGCAGTACTTC
>-|-|TRBJ2-2|TRBV9
CASSVGGTPRPNTGELFF
TGTGCCAGCAGCGTAGGTGGGACCCCGAGACCGAACACCGGGGAGCTGTTTTTT
>-|-|TRBJ1-1|TRBV6-2/TRBV6-3
CASSYRPGVLEAFF
TGTGCCAGCAGTTACCGGCCAGGGGTGTTAGAAGCTTTCTTT
>many|TRBD2|TRBJ2-3|TRBV20-1
CSATTSGRVDTQYF
TGCAGTGCAACGACTAGCGGGAGGGTAGATACGCAGTATTTT
>-|TRBD2|TRBJ2-7|TRBV6-1
CASSSVAGEEYF
TGTGCCAGCAGTTCCGTAGCGGGAGAGGAGTACTTC
>many|-|TRBJ2-7|TRBV11-2
CASRYRDVGYEQYF
TGTGCCAGCAGGTATAGGGATGTGGGCTACGAGCAGTACTTC
>few|TRBD1|TRBJ2-7|TRBV6-1
CASTTTGGERYEQYF
TGTGCCAGCACGACCACAGGGGGCGAAAGGTACGAGCAGTACTTC
>-|-|TRBJ2-7|TRBV19
CASSKARGSYEQYF
TGTGCCAGTAGTAAGGCAAGGGGCTCCTACGAGCAGTACTTC
>-|TRBD2|TRBJ2-7|TRBV27
CASGLTSGPYEQYF
TGTGCCAGCGGATTAACTAGCGGTCCCTACGAGCAGTACTTC
>-|TRBD2|TRBJ2-1|TRBV27
CASWGLAGNEQFF
TGTGCCAGTTGGGGACTAGCTGGCAATGAGCAGTTCTTC
>-|TRBD2|TRBJ2-3|TRBV10-2
CASSEGIGASGRPDTQYF
TGCGCCAGCAGTGAGGGAATAGGGGCTAGCGGGCGACCAGATACGCAGTATTTT
>many|TRBD2|TRBJ2-7|TRBV12-3/TRBV12-4
CASSLGPSGKYEQYF
TGTGCCAGCAGTTTAGGGCCTAGCGGGAAATACGAGCAGTACTTC
>-|TRBD2|TRBJ2-3|TRBV2
CASSDGGVTTQYF
TGTGCCAGCAGTGACGGGGGGGTGACTACGCAGTATTTT
>many|-|TRBJ2-7|TRBV30
CAWSTGSSYEQYF
TGTGCCTGGAGTACGGGGAGCTCCTACGAGCAGTACTTC
>few|-|TRBJ2-2|TRBV13
CASSLVGQNTGELFF
TGTGCCAGCAGCTTAGTCGGACAGAACACCGGGGAGCTGTTTTTT
>few|-|TRBJ2-3|TRBV7-9
CASGSQTTDTQYF
TGTGCCAGCGGCTCCCAGACCACAGATACGCAGTATTTT
>once|-|TRBJ2-1|TRBV19
CASSIGQLPNEQFF
TGTGCCAGTAGTATCGGACAATTGCCCAATGAGCAGTTCTTC
>many|TRBD1|TRBJ1-4|TRBV20-1
CSARKPGQGKGREKLFF
TGCAGTGCTAGAAAGCCGGGACAGGGCAAGGGACGTGAAAAACTGTTTTTT
>many|TRBD2|TRBJ2-1|TRBV2
CASGTSGRVGEQFF
TGTGCCAGCGGTACTAGCGGGAGGGTTGGTGAGCAGTTCTTC
>many|TRBD2|TRBJ2-1|TRBV20-1
CSARGSGTPYNEQFF
TGCAGTGCTAGAGGAAGCGGGACGCCCTACAATGAGCAGTTCTTC
>many|-|TRBJ2-5|TRBV28
CASSSSGPPQETQYF
TGTGCCAGCAGCTCGTCGGGGCCCCCTCAAGAGACCCAGTACTTC